These 6 T cell receptor beta chains were all obtained from the same sample, sequenced in a study of regulatory T cells in long-lasting Graves disease. According to the study, TCR beta libraries were built with iRepertoire HTBI primers and CDR3-region Arm-PCR. TCRdb reprocessed the multiplex PCR reads with MiXCR, giving one entry per CDR3 protein. The data contain some 560,000 distinct CDR3 sequences, about 16% of them singletons. Specified time point: newly diagnosed GD, antithyroid drugs for less than 3 months. PBMCs provided the RNA from which the TCR library was made. This sample also belongs to another study, concerning T cells in Graves' hyperthyroidism and ophthalmopathy.

This specimen was peripheral blood mononuclear cells (PBMCs), taken at new diagnosis, from a patient treated with antithyroid drugs. Receptors originate from a woman aged 35-60 years with Graves disease.

In its sample, this clonotype was seen many times. The chain has TRBV2 and TRBJ2-3; a weak D match, TRBD2 (6 bases). CDR1 is SNHLY and CDR2 is FYNNEI in the germline V gene. This CDR3 has 14 residues. The germline V and J ends were trimmed by 5 bases and 6 bases, with 15 bases remaining between them. CDR3 residues: CASSWTKGSDTQYF. CDR3 sequence (DNA): TGTGCCAGCAGTTGGACTAAAGGGTCCGATACGCAGTATTTT.

About this clonotype itself: A much larger clone differs by one base, so this may be a read error. V and J are TRBV7-3 and TRBJ2-2; possible D gene TRBD2, 6 bases. Germline CDR1 reads SGHTA; CDR2 reads FQGTGA. The CDR3 consists of 15 residues. The CDR3 loop reads CASSLSPLSAGGLFF. The CDR3 DNA reads as TGTGCCAGCAGCTTAAGTCCCTTGTCGGCCGGGGGGCTGTTTTTT.

The rearrangement links TRBV19 to TRBJ1-2; no definite D call. This CDR3 is built from 12 residues. V lost 3 bases and J 8 bases, leaving 10 bases between the germline ends. Looked up from germline, CDR1 is LNHDA and CDR2 is SQIVND (reference sequence). CDR3 protein: CASSILGSGYTF. The CDR3 nucleotides are TGTGCCAGTAGTATTCTTGGATCAGGCTACACCTTC.

Ten or more counts support this clonotype. The chain links TRBV6-1 to TRBJ1-5, with D possibly being TRBD1 (5 bases). Germline CDR1 and CDR2: MNHNS and SASEGT. CDR3 length equals 15 residues. V lost 3 bases and J 1 base, leaving 10 bases between the germline ends. CDR3 amino acids: CASSDQGPSNQPQHF. The CDR3 DNA reads as TGTGCCAGCAGTGACCAGGGTCCCAGCAATCAGCCCCAGCATTTT.

The chain joins TRBV27 to TRBJ1-4, with a tentative D call TRBD1 (5 bases). The CDR3 runs to 14 residues. V was shortened by 8 bases and J by 4 bases, with 14 bases between the two germline ends. Per the germline V gene, CDR1 is MNHEY and CDR2 is SMNVEV (reference sequence). CDR3 amino acids: CASVSGHFNEKLFF. As DNA, the CDR3 is TGTGCCAGCGTATCAGGACACTTTAATGAAAAACTGTTTTTT.

This clonotype has more than one count but fewer than ten. CDR3 loop: CASSRRLDRKETQYF. As DNA, the CDR3 is TGTGCCAGCAGCCGGAGACTAGACCGAAAAGAGACCCAGTACTTC. The rearrangement links TRBV28 to TRBJ2-5; TRBD2 is a possible D gene (6 bases). Germline V lookup: CDR1 MDHEN, CDR2 SYDVKM. The CDR3 length is 15 residues. The V end was cut by 6 bases, the J end by 3 bases, with 17 bases between.